This T cell receptor (beta chain) was documented in a study of T cell responses to AZD1222 COVID-19 vaccine. Germline CDR1 is SNHLY and CDR2 is FYNNEI. The CDR3 covers 12 residues. Trimming took off 9 bases at V and 3 bases at J, with 11 bases between the two ends. The assay was immunoSEQ multiplex PCR, and TCRdb's table has in-frame clones only and misses some. Seen here are around 84,000 clones, roughly 82% observed once, and the top ten hold 8.7%. To note about this clone: Its target is unknown.

General study results and limits: Every sample of the repertoires postdated the peak T cell response. Of spike-specific TCRs, nearly half reportedly target regions left unmutated in variants. Spike-wide coverage was observed for vaccine-associated CD4 TCRs, with dominant responses at 160-218 and 743-854. In a largely white British group with more females than males, clonal diversity was possibly underestimated.

Sequenced here: peripheral blood, sampled on day 0 of AZD1222 vaccination. The chain is built from TRBV2 and TRBJ1-2, with D maybe TRBD1 (5 bases). The sequence was collected from an adult in good health. This CDR3 is CARQTVDYGYTF. CDR3 in DNA: TGTGCCAGACAGACAGTCGACTATGGCTACACCTTC.